The 2 T cell receptor beta chains reported below all come from one sample, sequenced in a study of identical twins. TCRdb re-called the 5' RACE reads with MiXCR, one entry per CDR3 protein. The data contain 1.5 million to 2 million distinct CDR3 sequences, less than 40% of them seen just once; the ten biggest clones take up approximately 0.25%. Sequenced sample: cord blood. The origin of the receptors is a newborn girl in good health.

V gene TRBV21-1 combines with J gene TRBJ2-5; the DNA was not used to check the table's D call, TRBD1. With the DNA end fitting TRBJ2-7 better, the J assignment may be wrong. TRBV21-1 is given as a pseudogene. This CDR3 is built from 15 residues. The CDR3: CAGSTSKDRVHEQYF. DNA for the CDR3: TGTGCCGGCAGCACATCTAAGGACAGGGTCCACGAGCAGTACTTC.

The sample holds a few counts of this clonotype. V is TRBV20-1 and J is TRBJ2-7; D remains unclear. CDR3 length equals 11 residues. V was trimmed by 8 bases and J by 1 base, leaving 9 bases between them. CDR1 and CDR2 from the germline V gene are DFQATT and SNEGSKA (reference sequence). CDR3 in DNA: TGCAGTACCTTGAGGTCCTACGAGCAGTACTTC. Translation: CSTLRSYEQYF.